In its sample, the clone carrying this T cell receptor beta chain was seen once. Its antigen is as yet unknown. CDR1 SGHTA and CDR2 FQGNSA come from the germline V gene. The CDR3 has 14 residues. V was shortened by 5 bases and J by 4 bases, with 11 bases between the two germline ends. This sample stems from a study of yellow fever vaccine responses in identical twins. Regarding the study as a whole: Twin vaccine T cell responses reportedly seemed partly convergent, partly personalized.

Each CDR3 protein gets one entry after TCRdb re-called the RT-PCR reads with MiXCR. This sample has thousands of distinct CDR3 sequences, with about 87% found just once. The receptor was derived from a woman under 30 who received the yellow fever vaccine. The sequences come from T cells from blood (PBMCs), unsorted or a sorted subset (not recorded which), collected before or after yellow fever vaccination (not recorded which). This chain uses TRBV7-2 with TRBJ2-2; weak D call: TRBD2 (5 bases). CDR3 region: CASSALGSTGELFF. The CDR3 bases are TGTGCCAGCAGCGCACTAGGATCCACCGGGGAGCTGTTTTTT.